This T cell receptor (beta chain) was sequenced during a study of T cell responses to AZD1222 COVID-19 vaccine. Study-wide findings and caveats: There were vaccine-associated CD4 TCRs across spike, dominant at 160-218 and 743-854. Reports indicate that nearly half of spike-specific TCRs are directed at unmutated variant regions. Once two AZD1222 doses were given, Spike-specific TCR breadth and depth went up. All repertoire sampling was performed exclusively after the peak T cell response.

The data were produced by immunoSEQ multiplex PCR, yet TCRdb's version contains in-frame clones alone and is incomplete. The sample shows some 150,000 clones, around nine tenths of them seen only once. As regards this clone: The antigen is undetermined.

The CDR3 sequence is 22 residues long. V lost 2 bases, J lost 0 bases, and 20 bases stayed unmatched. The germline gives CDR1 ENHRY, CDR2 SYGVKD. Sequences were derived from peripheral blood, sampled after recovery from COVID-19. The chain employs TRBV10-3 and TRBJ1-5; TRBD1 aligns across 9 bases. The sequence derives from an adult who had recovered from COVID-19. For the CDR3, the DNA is TGTGCCATCAGTGAGACTGATATTCCGGGACAGGGTTCCCTCTCTAGCAATCAGCCCCAGCATTTT. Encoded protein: CAISETDIPGQGSLSSNQPQHF.